The rows below give T cell receptor beta chains drawn from one sample of a study of T cell responses to AZD1222 COVID-19 vaccine. Measured with immunoSEQ multiplex PCR; TCRdb has only the in-frame clones, and not every one. The sample holds fewer than 120,000 clones, 88% seen once. The sequencing here drew on peripheral blood, taken on day 0 of AZD1222 vaccination. These receptors originate from an adult in good health. The CDR3 runs from the conserved cysteine through the conserved F or W. D genes are given only for firm matches. Size is omitted from some rows. Given values are once, few, many or a class for expanded clones.

d_call | clone_size | j_call | v_call | cdr3_aa | cdr3_nt
- | - | TRBJ2-2 | TRBV27 | CASSSRDFANTGELFF | TGTGCCAGCAGTTCCCGGGACTTCGCGAACACCGGGGAGCTGTTTTTT
- | - | TRBJ1-1 | TRBV6-5 | CASSRGHILEAFF | TGTGCCAGCAGTCGCGGACACATACTTGAAGCTTTCTTT
- | - | TRBJ2-1 | TRBV2 | CASRGQIRGGVYNEQFF | TGTGCCAGCAGAGGGCAGATCAGGGGAGGGGTATACAATGAGCAGTTCTTC
- | - | TRBJ1-1 | TRBV14 | CASSQDWTAEAFF | TGTGCCAGCAGCCAAGATTGGACAGCGGAGGCTTTCTTT
- | - | TRBJ1-3 | TRBV7-8 | CASSLQTVTGGNTIYF | TGTGCCAGCAGCTTACAGACAGTCACGGGGGGAAACACCATATATTTT
TRBD1 | - | TRBJ2-1 | TRBV24-1 | CATSEPGQGRYNEQFF | TGTGCCACCAGTGAACCCGGACAGGGACGATACAATGAGCAGTTCTTC
TRBD2 | - | TRBJ2-2 | TRBV7-8 | CASSLQLAGGGELFF | TGTGCCAGCAGCTTACAGCTAGCGGGAGGCGGGGAGCTGTTTTTT
- | - | TRBJ2-5 | TRBV19 | CASSPGQETQYF | TGTGCCAGTAGTCCGGGTCAAGAGACCCAGTACTTC
- | once | TRBJ2-3 | TRBV11-3 | CASSLRPGDTDTQYF | TGTGCCAGCAGCTTACGACCAGGCGACACAGATACGCAGTATTTT
TRBD1 | - | TRBJ1-4 | TRBV4-2 | CASSQRDRGSDYNEKLFF | TGTGCCAGCAGCCAAAGGGACAGGGGGAGTGATTATAATGAAAAACTGTTTTTT
TRBD1 | - | TRBJ1-2 | TRBV7-9 | CASSPGQGYGYTF | TGTGCCAGCAGCCCAGGACAGGGGTATGGCTACACCTTC
TRBD1 | - | TRBJ1-2 | TRBV29-1 | CSADTPQSTGGRHGYTF | TGCAGCGCCGACACTCCACAAAGCACAGGGGGTCGGCATGGCTACACCTTC
- | - | TRBJ1-1 | TRBV19 | CASSSWERNTEAFF | TGTGCCAGTAGTTCGTGGGAAAGGAACACTGAAGCTTTCTTT
TRBD2 | once | TRBJ2-1 | TRBV7-8 | CASSSSGRTYNEQFF | TGTGCCAGCAGCTCCAGCGGGAGGACCTACAATGAGCAGTTCTTC
- | - | TRBJ1-2 | TRBV5-8 | CASSLGRPGDYGYTF | TGTGCCAGCAGCTTGGGGCGGCCCGGGGACTATGGCTACACCTTC
- | - | TRBJ1-6 | TRBV19 | CASSIGVGTDSPLHF | TGTGCCAGTAGTATAGGAGTAGGGACGGATTCACCCCTCCACTTT
- | - | TRBJ1-1 | TRBV7-2 | CASSLEVGEYTEAFF | TGTGCCAGCAGCTTAGAGGTCGGGGAATACACTGAAGCTTTCTTT
- | - | TRBJ1-4 | TRBV9 | CASSVGRGGYEKLFF | TGTGCCAGCAGCGTAGGGAGGGGAGGGTATGAAAAACTGTTTTTT
- | - | TRBJ1-6 | TRBV15 | CATSRDPYSPLHF | TGTGCCACCAGCAGAGATCCTTATTCACCCCTCCACTTT
- | - | TRBJ2-3 | TRBV13 | CASSLGGTDTQYF | TGTGCCAGCAGCTTAGGAGGCACAGATACGCAGTATTTT
- | - | TRBJ2-1 | TRBV5-1 | CASSLTVASSYNEQFF | TGCGCCAGCAGTCTGACTGTTGCGAGCTCCTACAATGAGCAGTTCTTC
- | - | TRBJ1-1 | TRBV6-5 | CASSALGNTEAFF | TGTGCCAGTTCGGCCCTGGGGAACACTGAAGCTTTCTTT
- | - | TRBJ1-1 | TRBV5-1 | CASSLWEGSGAFF | TGCGCCAGCAGCTTGTGGGAGGGATCTGGGGCTTTCTTT
- | - | TRBJ2-7 | TRBV6-5 | CASSYSDRYEQYF | TGTGCCAGCAGTTACTCTGACCGATACGAGCAGTACTTC
TRBD2 | - | TRBJ2-7 | TRBV5-1 | CASKGGPAYEQYF | TGCGCCAGCAAGGGAGGGCCGGCCTACGAGCAGTACTTC
- | - | TRBJ1-5 | TRBV12-5 | CASGLVGGGSNQPQHF | TGTGCTAGTGGTTTGGTCGGAGGGGGGAGCAATCAGCCCCAGCATTTT
- | - | TRBJ1-4 | TRBV18 | CASSPPRGTVGRANEKLFF | TGTGCCAGCTCACCACCTAGGGGGACCGTGGGGAGAGCTAATGAAAAACTGTTTTTT
TRBD2 | - | TRBJ2-1 | TRBV27 | CASSLSPSGGYNEQFF | TGTGCCAGCAGTTTATCGCCTAGCGGGGGTTACAATGAGCAGTTCTTC
- | - | TRBJ1-2 | TRBV14 | CASSPTGTSYGYTF | TGTGCCAGCAGTCCTACCGGGACGAGTTATGGCTACACCTTC
TRBD1 | few | TRBJ1-2 | TRBV18 | CASSPGQRGGYTF | TGTGCCAGCTCACCGGGACAGAGGGGAGGCTACACCTTC
- | few | TRBJ1-2 | TRBV5-1 | CASSLEEGYGYTF | TGCGCCAGCAGCTTGGAGGAGGGCTATGGCTACACCTTC
TRBD1 | - | TRBJ2-2 | TRBV19 | CASSLHPGTGTSTGELFF | TGTGCCAGTAGTCTACACCCGGGGACAGGTACTTCCACCGGGGAGCTGTTTTTT
- | few | TRBJ1-5 | TRBV2 | CASKSLTDHQPQHF | TGTGCCAGCAAGTCACTGACAGACCATCAGCCCCAGCATTTT
- | - | TRBJ2-7 | TRBV12-3/TRBV12-4 | CASGLTAGLYF | TGTGCCAGCGGACTGACGGCAGGGCTCTACTTC
- | - | TRBJ1-2 | TRBV15 | CATSREMGRNYGYTF | TGTGCCACCAGCAGAGAGATGGGACGGAACTATGGCTACACCTTC
- | - | TRBJ1-6 | TRBV3-1/TRBV3-2 | CASSPSGGPGAYNSPLHF | TGTGCCAGCAGCCCTAGTGGGGGACCGGGGGCTTATAATTCACCCCTCCACTTT
- | - | TRBJ1-2 | TRBV5-4 | CASSYESSGYTF | TGTGCCAGCAGCTACGAATCATCCGGCTACACCTTC
- | - | TRBJ1-6 | TRBV4-2 | CASSQADRNNSPLHF | TGTGCCAGCAGCCAAGCCGACAGAAATAATTCACCCCTCCACTTT
- | - | TRBJ1-5 | TRBV6-5 | CASSRGWGHQPQHF | TGTGCCAGCAGCCGCGGGTGGGGGCACCAGCCCCAGCATTTT
TRBD1 | - | TRBJ1-2 | TRBV6-5 | CASSRQGAYNGYTF | TGTGCCAGCTCCAGACAGGGGGCGTACAATGGCTACACCTTC
TRBD2 | - | TRBJ2-3 | TRBV7-8 | CASSLAFRGGSTDTQYF | TGTGCCAGCAGCTTAGCGTTTCGGGGGGGAAGCACAGATACGCAGTATTTT
- | - | TRBJ1-2 | TRBV6-1 | CASSEGGPYGYTF | TGTGCCAGCAGTGAAGGGGGGCCCTATGGCTACACCTTC
- | - | TRBJ1-2 | TRBV4-2 | CASSQDIGGNYGYTF | TGTGCCAGCAGCCAAGATATTGGGGGTAACTATGGCTACACCTTC